The clone carrying this TCR beta chain was observed a few times. Its antigen is unidentified. The record originates from a study of response to subunit inactivated influenza vaccine. TCRdb reprocessed the RT-PCR reads with MiXCR, giving one entry per CDR3 protein. Of about 180,000 distinct CDR3 sequences listed, 7.5% to 10% were seen once; the top ten hold around 9.9%. The germline gives CDR1 MNHEY, CDR2 SVGAGI. Trimming stripped 7 bases from V and 6 bases from J, with 9 bases between. There are 12 residues in the CDR3. Overall study findings and caveats: Authors suggested each seasonal flu vaccination may recruit only limited numbers of new T cells.

The chain couples TRBV6-5 to TRBJ2-2; D possibly uses TRBD1 or TRBD2 (5 bases each). The sequencing here drew on non-naive T cells sorted from PBMCs, taken on the day of vaccination. This receptor was taken from a man aged 50-60 years who received an inactivated influenza vaccine. The CDR3 bases are TGTGCCAGCAACGGGGCGGCCGGGGAGCTGTTTTTT. Translating it yields CASNGAAGELFF.